This T cell receptor beta chain was obtained from a study of blood T cells in healthy people across ages. Overall study findings and caveats: Strong correlation linked observed beta diversity and percent naive T cells.

Primers used in a second PCR of about 6 to 11 cycles were a sample-barcoded 5' primer and a J-beta primer mix. Each of the cDNA molecules was tagged by a template-switch adaptor with 12 random nucleotides. TCRdb re-called the 5' RACE reads through MiXCR, storing one row per CDR3 protein. This sample carries approximately 810,000 distinct CDR3 sequences, 29% of them seen once, and the ten largest clones take around a sixth. The CDR3 consists of 14 residues. The J segment lost 4 bases and the V segment lost 3 bases, leaving 3 bases of the junction unmatched. CDR1 is SQVTM and CDR2 is ANQGSEA in the germline V gene. This clonotype was counted at least ten times. No antigen is known for it. No fewer than 7 million PBMCs went into each sample. Samples each had at least 5.5 micrograms of total RNA extracted.

This TCR came from a woman at least 80 years old in good health. Sequences were obtained from blood. The chain joins TRBV29-1 to TRBJ1-2, with 12 bases that match TRBD1. For the CDR3, the DNA is TGCAGCGTTGACGGGACAGGGGGCTTCTATGGCTACACCTTC. It encodes CSVDGTGGFYGYTF.